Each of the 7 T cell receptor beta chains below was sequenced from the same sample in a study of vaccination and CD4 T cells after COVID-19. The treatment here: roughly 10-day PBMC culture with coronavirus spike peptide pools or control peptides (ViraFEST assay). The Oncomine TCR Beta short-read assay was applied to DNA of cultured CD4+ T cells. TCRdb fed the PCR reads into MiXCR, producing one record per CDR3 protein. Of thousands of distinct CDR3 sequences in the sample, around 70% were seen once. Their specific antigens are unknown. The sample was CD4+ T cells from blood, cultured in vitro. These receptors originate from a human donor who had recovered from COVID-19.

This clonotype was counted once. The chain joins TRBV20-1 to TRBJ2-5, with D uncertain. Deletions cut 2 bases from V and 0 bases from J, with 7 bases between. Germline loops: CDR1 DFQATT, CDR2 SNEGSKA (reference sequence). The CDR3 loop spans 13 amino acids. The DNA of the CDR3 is TGCAGTGCTAGACCCGGGTACCAAGAGACCCAGTACTTC. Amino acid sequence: CSARPGYQETQYF.

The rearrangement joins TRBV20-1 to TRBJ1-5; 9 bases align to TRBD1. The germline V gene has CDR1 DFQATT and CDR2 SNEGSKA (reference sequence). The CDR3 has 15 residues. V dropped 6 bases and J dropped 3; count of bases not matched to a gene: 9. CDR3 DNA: TGCAGTGCCCGCGAGACAGGGGGATACAATCAGCCCCAGCATTTT. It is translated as CSARETGGYNQPQHF.

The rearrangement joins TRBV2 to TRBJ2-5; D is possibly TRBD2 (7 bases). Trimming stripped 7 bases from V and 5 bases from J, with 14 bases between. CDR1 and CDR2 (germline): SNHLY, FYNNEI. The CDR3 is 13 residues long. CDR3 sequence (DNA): TGTGCCAGCAACCGGGGGGCCGTCGAGACCCAGTACTTC. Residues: CASNRGAVETQYF.

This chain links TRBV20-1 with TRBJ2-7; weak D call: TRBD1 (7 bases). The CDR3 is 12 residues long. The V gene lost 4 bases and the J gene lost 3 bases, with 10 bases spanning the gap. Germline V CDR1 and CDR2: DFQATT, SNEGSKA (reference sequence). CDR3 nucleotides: TGCAGTGCTACCCAGGGGGGCTACGAGCAGTACTTC. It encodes CSATQGGYEQYF.

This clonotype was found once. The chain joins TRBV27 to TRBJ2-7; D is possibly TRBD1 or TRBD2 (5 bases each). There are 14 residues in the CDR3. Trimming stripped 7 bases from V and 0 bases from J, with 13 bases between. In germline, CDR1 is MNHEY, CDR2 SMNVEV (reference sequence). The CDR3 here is CASNRDGSSYEQYF. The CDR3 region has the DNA TGTGCCAGCAACCGGGACGGCAGCTCCTACGAGCAGTACTTC.

Here the CDR3 reads CASSFRNYNQPQHF. Here the CDR3 DNA reads TGTGCCAGCAGTTTCAGGAACTACAATCAGCCCCAGCATTTT. V is TRBV28 and J is TRBJ1-5, with D uncertain. The CDR3 loop spans 14 amino acids. With 3 bases removed from V and 3 bases from J, the gap between germline ends came to 9 bases. The germline V gene encodes CDR1 MDHEN and CDR2 SYDVKM.

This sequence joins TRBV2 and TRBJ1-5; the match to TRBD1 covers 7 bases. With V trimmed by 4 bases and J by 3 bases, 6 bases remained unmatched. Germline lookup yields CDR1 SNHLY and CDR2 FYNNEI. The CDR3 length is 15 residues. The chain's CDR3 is CASSAQGGFNQPQHF. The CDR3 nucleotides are TGTGCCAGCAGTGCCCAGGGGGGGTTCAATCAGCCCCAGCATTTT.